This is a list of T cell receptor beta chains from one sample in a study of CXCR3-negative and CXCR3-positive naive CD8 T cells. TCRdb reprocessed the 5' RACE reads and keeps a single row for each CDR3 protein, giving no DNA. The table lists 150,000 or so distinct CDR3 sequences. The sample consisted of naive CXCR3+ CD8+ T cells from blood. Receptors originate from a human donor in good health. Some clones in this sample may be carry-over from other donors' samples. The CDR3 runs from the conserved cysteine through the conserved F or W. Fields, in order: J gene, V gene, CDR3 protein.

TRBJ1-6 | TRBV27 | CASSSLLGQGGSPLHF
TRBJ2-1 | TRBV3-1 | CASSPFLGTSGDPHVNEQFF
TRBJ2-2 | TRBV6-2/TRBV6-3 | CASSYRGQGWNTGELFF
TRBJ2-1 | TRBV29-1 | CSAISDGNEQFF
TRBJ2-7 | TRBV4-1 | CASSQARAPKAYEQYF
TRBJ2-1 | TRBV11-2 | CASSFGRGLYNEQFF
TRBJ2-7 | TRBV7-9 | CASSWQGADEQYF
TRBJ2-7 | TRBV7-9 | CASSQLRLAGGPYEQYF
TRBJ2-4 | TRBV7-9 | CASSVGTSGVNIQYF
TRBJ2-5 | TRBV5-1 | CASSLGGDRGQETQYF
TRBJ2-1 | TRBV14 | CASSLLWTSGLNNEQFF
TRBJ2-2 | TRBV6-5 | CASSYSAVTGELFF